This TCR beta chain was sequenced during a study of regulatory T cells in long-lasting Graves disease. Time point of the sample: newly diagnosed GD, antithyroid drugs for less than 3 months. PBMC RNA was the source of the TCR library. Graves' disease diagnosis followed American Thyroid Association guidelines. This clonotype was seen only once. Assembly of TCR beta libraries relied on iRepertoire HTBI primers together with Arm-PCR of CDR3 regions. From the multiplex PCR reads, TCRdb called clonotypes with MiXCR, one entry per CDR3 protein. Among roughly 420,000 distinct CDR3 sequences listed, about 16% were seen once. This same sample was also part of a study on T cells in Graves' hyperthyroidism and ophthalmopathy.

This receptor was taken from a woman in her twenties or thirties with Graves disease. The specimen comprised peripheral blood mononuclear cells (PBMCs), sampled at new diagnosis, from a patient treated with antithyroid drugs.

CDR3 protein: CASLRAPGELFF. CDR3 DNA: TGTGCCAGCCTCCGGGCCCCCGGGGAGCTGTTTTTT. The chain links TRBV12-3 or TRBV12-4 to TRBJ2-2; no reliable D call. V was clipped by 8 bases and J by 6 bases, with 10 bases between them. There are 12 residues in the CDR3.